This TCR beta chain was identified in a study of graft-versus-host responses after intestinal transplantation. Across the study: The whole recipient group had anti-thymocyte globulin induction followed by tacrolimus and steroids for around 3 years.

General study points: Recipient marrow harbored GvH clones, some of which surfaced first in ileum or blood. Early declines in HvG clones that occurred post-transplant were associated with peak circulating GvH clone levels. Some patients had graft-donor T cell macrochimerism. In their allografts, the ratios of graft-versus-host to host-versus-graft T cell clones were high.

V trimming: 4 bases; J trimming: 5 bases; junction bases outside the gene matches: 9. Germline assignment: CDR1 SGHNT and CDR2 YYREEE (reference sequence). This CDR3 comprises 14 residues. Regarding this clone: The antigen remains undetermined.

Assay used: immunoSEQ multiplex PCR; TCRdb lists only in-frame clones, some missing. This sample has 95,000 to 100,000 clones, with about 82% found just once. Material: PBMCs, obtained 255 days after intestinal transplant. This TCR came from a human patient who received an intestinal transplant, so some T cells may come from the graft donor. The chain is built from TRBV5-4 and TRBJ2-7, with 7 bases aligning to TRBD1. CDR3 DNA: TGTGCCAGCAGCCAACAACAGGGGAGCCACGAGCAGTACTTC. This translates into CASSQQQGSHEQYF.